This TCR beta chain was identified in a study of T cell repertoires in cytomegalovirus infection. Study context: Public TCR beta signatures marked donors with CMV infection and the matching HLA.

One entry per CDR3 protein, called by TCRdb with MiXCR from the reads. The table records some 400,000 distinct CDR3 sequences, about a third of them present only once. Study results and caveats: Frequencies of public TCR beta families were cumulated, and this identified carriers of CMV plus the relevant HLA. Dominating the ex vivo response were HLA-C-restricted CMV-specific TCR beta clonotypes.

Trimming shortened V by 1 base and J by 3 bases, and 13 bases separated the two germline ends. CDR3 length: 15 residues. Germline V gene sequence: CDR1 LGHNA, CDR2 YNFKEQ. On this clonotype: What it binds is not known.

The chain uses TRBV4-2 and TRBJ2-7; tentative D call: TRBD1 (5 bases). This receptor was obtained from a human donor in good health (CMV status not recorded). Some clones in this sample may be carry-over from other donors' samples. Sequencing used PBMCs. The CDR3 region has the DNA TGTGCCAGCAGCCAAGGGGCAGGGATTTACTACGAGCAGTACTTC. Translation: CASSQGAGIYYEQYF.